Listed below are T cell receptor beta chains from one sample, sequenced in a study of T cell responses to AZD1222 COVID-19 vaccine. The table came from immunoSEQ multiplex PCR; TCRdb's copy has only in-frame clones and leaves some out. The sample contains roughly 180,000 clones, roughly 92% of which appear only once. Source: peripheral blood, taken 28 days after the second AZD1222 dose. These receptors all come from an adult who received the AZD1222 COVID-19 vaccine. Each CDR3 is given with its conserved first and last residue.

>TRBV19|TRBJ1-3
CASSQVLGNTIYF
>TRBV7-2|TRBJ2-1
CASSDTPRVDHNEQFF
>TRBV7-2|TRBJ1-2
CASSSQGLRGYGYTF
>TRBV12-3/TRBV12-4|TRBJ2-1
CASSRRAEQFF
>TRBV7-3|TRBJ2-2
CASSLALAGGPQTGELFF
>TRBV24-1|TRBJ2-6
CATSDSGGLSGANVLTF
>TRBV23-1|TRBJ2-7
CASSQSHNGTGYEQYF
>TRBV6-6|TRBJ1-1
CASRRDRKRKAFF
>TRBV7-3|TRBJ1-1
CASSLRGGLSYTEAFF
>TRBV28|TRBJ2-7
CASRITGPSTVVEQYF
>TRBV7-2|TRBJ2-3
CASSLVGADTQYF
>TRBV6-1|TRBJ2-2
CASSEYSNTGELFF
>TRBV19|TRBJ1-5
CASSSGGRGQPQHF
>TRBV6-1|TRBJ1-3
CASSEAVESSGNTIYF
>TRBV18|TRBJ2-5
CASSPLMRGTSGGANQETQYF
>TRBV19|TRBJ1-4
CASTQSRGNEKLFF
>TRBV5-4|TRBJ1-2
CASSRTNYGYTF
>TRBV11-2|TRBJ2-1
CASSPVRTHEQFF
>TRBV10-3|TRBJ2-7
CATARQADEQYF
>TRBV9|TRBJ1-4
CASSVVGRTNEKLFF
>TRBV5-4|TRBJ2-3
CASSLSGGGGTDTQYF
>TRBV5-4|TRBJ1-2
CASSRNRGMDGYTF
>TRBV18|TRBJ2-7
CASSPPSESYEQYF
>TRBV11-3|TRBJ2-1
CASSSRTAGDEQFF